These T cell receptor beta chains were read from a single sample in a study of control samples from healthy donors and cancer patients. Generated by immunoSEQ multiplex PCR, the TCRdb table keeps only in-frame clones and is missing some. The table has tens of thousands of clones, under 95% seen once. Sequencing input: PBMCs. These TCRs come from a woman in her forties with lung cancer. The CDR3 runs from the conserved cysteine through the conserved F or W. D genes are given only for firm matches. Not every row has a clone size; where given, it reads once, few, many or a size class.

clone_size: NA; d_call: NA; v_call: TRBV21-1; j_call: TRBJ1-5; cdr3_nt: TGTGCCAGCAGCAAATGGAGTCAGCCCCAGCATTTT; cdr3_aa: CASSKWSQPQHF
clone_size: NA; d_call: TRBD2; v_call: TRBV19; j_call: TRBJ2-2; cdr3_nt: TGTGCCACTTCGACTAGCGGGGGTATCGGGGAGCTGTTTTTT; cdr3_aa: CATSTSGGIGELFF
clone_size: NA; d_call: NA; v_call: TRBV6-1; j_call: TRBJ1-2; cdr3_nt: TGTGCCAGCAGTGATTTCGCCGGAGATGGCTACACCTTC; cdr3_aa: CASSDFAGDGYTF
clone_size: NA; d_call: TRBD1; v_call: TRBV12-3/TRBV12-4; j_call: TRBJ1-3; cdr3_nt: TGTGCCAGCAGTTTGGCAGGGGGACGCACCATATATTTT; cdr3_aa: CASSLAGGRTIYF
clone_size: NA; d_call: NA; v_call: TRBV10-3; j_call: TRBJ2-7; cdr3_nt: TGTGCCATCAGTGAGGACTCGGGCTACGAGCAGTACTTC; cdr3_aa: CAISEDSGYEQYF
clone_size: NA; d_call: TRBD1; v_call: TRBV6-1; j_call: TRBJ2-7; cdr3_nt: TGTGCCAGCAGTGAATATGGGACAGGGAGACTCTACGAGCAGTACTTC; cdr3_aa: CASSEYGTGRLYEQYF
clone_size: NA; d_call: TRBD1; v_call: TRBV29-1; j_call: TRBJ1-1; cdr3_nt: TGCAGCGTCTTACAGGGGGCTGGCACTGAAGCTTTCTTT; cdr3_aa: CSVLQGAGTEAFF
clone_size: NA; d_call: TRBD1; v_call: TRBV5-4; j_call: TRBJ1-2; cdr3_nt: TGTGCCAGCAGCTTCACAGGGGGTGATGGCTACACCTTC; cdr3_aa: CASSFTGGDGYTF
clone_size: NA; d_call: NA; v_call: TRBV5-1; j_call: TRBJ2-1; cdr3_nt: TGCGCCAGCAGCACCGACCGGCCTAATGAGCAGTTCTTC; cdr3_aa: CASSTDRPNEQFF
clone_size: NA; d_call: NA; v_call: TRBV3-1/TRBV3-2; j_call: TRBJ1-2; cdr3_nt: TGTGCCAGCAGCCAAGTCGGAGGGGTCTCGAACTATGGCTACACCTTC; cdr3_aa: CASSQVGGVSNYGYTF
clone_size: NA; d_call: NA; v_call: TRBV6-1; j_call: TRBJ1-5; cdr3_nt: TGTGCCAGCAGTGAACGGGAGCGGCAGCCCCAGCATTTT; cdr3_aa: CASSERERQPQHF
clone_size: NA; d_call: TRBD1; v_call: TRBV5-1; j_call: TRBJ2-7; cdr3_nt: TGCGCCAGCGGACAGGGAGTCAGCGAGCAGTACTTC; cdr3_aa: CASGQGVSEQYF
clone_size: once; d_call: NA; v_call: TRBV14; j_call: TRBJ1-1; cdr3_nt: TGTGCCAGCAGCCAAGCGGGGGGGTTGAACACTGAAGCTTTCTTT; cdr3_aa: CASSQAGGLNTEAFF
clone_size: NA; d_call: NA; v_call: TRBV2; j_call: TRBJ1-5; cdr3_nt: TGTGCCGGGAACCGGGACGAAAGTCAGCCCCAGCATTTT; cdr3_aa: CAGNRDESQPQHF
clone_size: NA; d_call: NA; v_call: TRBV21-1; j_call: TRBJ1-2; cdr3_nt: TGTGCCAGCAGCCAGGGACAATATGGTGGCTACACCTTC; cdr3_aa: CASSQGQYGGYTF
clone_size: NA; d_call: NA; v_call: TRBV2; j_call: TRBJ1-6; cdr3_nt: TGTGCCAGCAGTGAAGGGACAGTTTATTCACCCCTCCACTTT; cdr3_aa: CASSEGTVYSPLHF